The clone carrying this TCR beta chain has just a few counts. The entry originates in a study of blood T cell repertoires in COVID-19. The CDR3 covers 14 residues. Looked up from germline, CDR1 is MNHEY and CDR2 is SVGAGI. The V gene end was trimmed by 6 bases and the J gene end by 6 bases; junction bases not matched to a gene: 5. The table came from immunoSEQ multiplex PCR; TCRdb's copy has only in-frame clones and leaves some out. This sample has some 350,000 clones, with 85% to 90% found just once. The specimen sequenced was PBMCs or T cells enriched from blood (not recorded which). The gene calls are TRBV6-5 and TRBJ2-2; TRBD1 aligns across 9 bases. The origin of this receptor is a young man who had recovered from COVID-19. The CDR3 DNA follows: TGTGCCAGCAGCGGGACAGGGATTCCCGGGGAGCTGTTTTTT. Amino acids: CASSGTGIPGELFF.